A single sample is the source of the 12 T cell receptor beta chains below, sequenced in a study of monozygotic twins with inflammatory bowel disease. Reprocessing the 5' RACE reads, TCRdb reports a single entry for every CDR3 protein and omits DNA. The sample data list under 150,000 distinct CDR3 sequences. Sample: blood. The receptors stem from a human donor with ulcerative colitis or Crohn's disease, or a healthy co-twin of an affected twin (not recorded which).

V is TRBV27 and J is TRBJ1-4; TCRdb proposes TRBD1, but this gene call is untestable without DNA. The V gene's germline CDR1 is MNHEY and CDR2 SMNVEV (reference sequence). The CDR3 sequence is 13 residues long. Here the CDR3 reads CASSPGPNEKLFF.

The CDR3 is CATSRARGSYGYTF. The rearrangement links TRBV15 to TRBJ1-2; the D call of TRBD1 rests on TCRdb alone, since no DNA is present to check it. This CDR3 is 14 amino acids long. Germline values: CDR1 LNHNV, CDR2 YYDKDF (reference sequence).

The chain links TRBV12-3 or TRBV12-4 to TRBJ1-2; with no DNA, the TCRdb D assignment of TRBD1 cannot be verified. This CDR3 is built from 14 residues. CDR3: CASSLEGAAYGYTF.

The CDR3 reads CASTPSGANVLTF. The chain uses TRBV25-1 and TRBJ2-6; TCRdb indicates TRBD1, and absent DNA this call remains unverified. The CDR3 runs 13 residues. Germline V gene data show CDR1 as MGHDK and CDR2 as SYGVNS.

The chain joins TRBV5-4 to TRBJ1-3. The germline V gene encodes CDR1 SGHNT and CDR2 YYREEE (reference sequence). CDR3 length: 14 residues. CDR3 region: CASSLMSSGNTIYF.

This rearrangement joins TRBV6-2 or TRBV6-3 to TRBJ2-5. This CDR3 comprises 13 residues. Germline lookup yields CDR1 MNHEY and CDR2 SVGEGT. The CDR3: CASSLLEQETQYF.

The chain carries TRBV28 and TRBJ1-2. CDR1 is MDHEN, CDR2 SYDVKM, per germline. CDR3 length: 12 residues. The chain's CDR3 is CASSLPHNGYTF.

The chain joins TRBV20-1 to TRBJ2-1; the D gene TCRdb calls, TRBD2, cannot be checked with no DNA. CDR1 and CDR2 (germline): DFQATT, SNEGSKA (reference sequence). The CDR3 is 13 amino acids. The CDR3 protein is CSASSGGADEQFF.

The chain combines TRBV4-3 with TRBJ2-7; TCRdb's D gene call, TRBD2, goes unchecked for lack of DNA. The CDR3 spans 15 residues. CDR1 LGHNA and CDR2 YSLEER come from the germline V gene. CDR3 amino acids: CASSHRLADSYEQYF.

The rearrangement joins TRBV25-1 to TRBJ1-1; TCRdb reports TRBD1, a call that lacks DNA to check it against. Germline V CDR1 and CDR2: MGHDK, SYGVNS. This CDR3 comprises 12 residues. The CDR3 region is CASSRQGTEAFF. The full variable domain, with the rest looked up from reference TRBV25-1 and TRBJ1-1, is EADIYQTPRYLVIGTGKKITLECSQTMGHDKMYWYQQDPGMELHLIHYSYGVNSTEKGDLSSESTVSRIRTEHFPLTLESARPSHTSQYLCASSRQGTEAFFGQGTRLTVV.

The CDR3 is CASRSPYRGYCQPQHF. The chain recombines TRBV6-4 with TRBJ1-5; without DNA, the TCRdb call of TRBD1 cannot be checked. The CDR3 is 16 residues long. Germline V gene data show CDR1 as MRHNA and CDR2 as SNTAGT.

The CDR3 here is CASSLYLTSTDTQYF. This rearrangement joins TRBV9 to TRBJ2-3. CDR1 and CDR2 from the germline V gene are SGDLS and YYNGEE. The CDR3 spans 15 residues.